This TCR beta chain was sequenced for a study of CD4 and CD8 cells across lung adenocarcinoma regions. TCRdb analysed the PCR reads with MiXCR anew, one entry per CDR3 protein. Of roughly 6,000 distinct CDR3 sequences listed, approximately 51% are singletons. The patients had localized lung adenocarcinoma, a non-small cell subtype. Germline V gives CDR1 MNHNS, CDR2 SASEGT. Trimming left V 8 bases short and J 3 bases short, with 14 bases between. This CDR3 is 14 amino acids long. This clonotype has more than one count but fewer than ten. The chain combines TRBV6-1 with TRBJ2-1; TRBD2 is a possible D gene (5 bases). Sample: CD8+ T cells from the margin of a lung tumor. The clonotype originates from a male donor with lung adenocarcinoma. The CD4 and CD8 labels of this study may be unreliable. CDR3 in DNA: TGTGCCAGCGGCCCCTCTAGCAACTACAATGAGCAGTTCTTC. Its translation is CASGPSSNYNEQFF.